The 23 T cell receptor beta chains below all came from one sample that was sequenced in a study of cytomegalovirus exposure and HLA in healthy donors. Only in-frame clones appear in the TCRdb table, and some are missing; sequencing was by immunoSEQ multiplex PCR. The data contain 100,000 to 150,000 clones, 95% to 97% of them singletons. The source material was PBMCs. These receptors were collected from a young man in good health and CMV-seronegative.

V usage is TRBV6-5 and J usage is TRBJ1-2; possibly TRBD1 for D (6 bases). V was clipped by 2 bases and J by 5 bases, with 12 bases between them. The CDR3 loop spans 14 amino acids. Germline CDR1 MNHEY, CDR2 SVGAGI. Written as DNA, the CDR3 is TGTGCCAGCAGTTACGGAGGACAGCAGTATGGCTACACCTTC. Its protein is CASSYGGQQYGYTF.

The V gene is TRBV29-1, the J gene TRBJ1-1, with TRBD1 matching over 7 bases. The junction had 2 bases not matched to a gene; V was cut back by 6 bases and J by 1 base. CDR1 and CDR2 (germline): SQVTM, ANQGSEA. This CDR3 comprises 12 residues. The CDR3 loop reads CSVGQSNTEAFF. The CDR3 nucleotides are TGCAGCGTGGGACAGTCGAACACTGAAGCTTTCTTT.

This clone was seen a single time. The rearrangement joins TRBV27 to TRBJ2-1, with 10 bases aligning to TRBD2. V was pared by 8 bases and J by 0 bases, with 13 bases of the junction left unmatched. The germline V gene encodes CDR1 MNHEY and CDR2 SMNVEV (reference sequence). This CDR3 region has 18 residues. The CDR3 DNA follows: TGTGCCAGCGGTCGGACTAGCGGAATTCCTCACTCCTACAATGAGCAGTTCTTC. As protein: CASGRTSGIPHSYNEQFF.

V and J are TRBV28 and TRBJ2-7, with D possibly TRBD2 on 7 matching bases. Germline CDR1 and CDR2: MDHEN and SYDVKM. This CDR3 has 16 residues. V was shortened by 6 bases and J by 7 bases, with 25 bases between the two germline ends. CDR3 sequence reads: CASRALRGPKRDEQYF. In DNA form, the CDR3 reads TGTGCCAGCAGAGCCCTCAGGGGACCCAAGCGGGATGAGCAGTACTTC.

The CDR3 region is CTSSLDGLAGYETQYF. DNA for the CDR3: TGTACCAGCAGCTTAGACGGACTAGCGGGATATGAGACCCAGTACTTC. V is TRBV7-2 and J is TRBJ2-5; 12 bases line up with TRBD2. CDR1 and CDR2 from the germline V gene are SGHTA and FQGNSA. The CDR3 has 16 amino acids. V lost 1 base to trimming and J lost 5 bases; unmatched junction nucleotides: 5.

This clone has only one observation. The chain couples TRBV7-9 to TRBJ2-3, with 7 bases lining up with TRBD1. The CDR3 length is 18 residues. Germline V gives CDR1 SEHNR, CDR2 FQNEAQ (reference sequence). V was clipped by 5 bases and J by 2 bases; unmatched bases: 16. The CDR3 protein is CASSPSHRDSSPTDTQYF. The DNA of the CDR3 is TGTGCCAGCAGCCCTAGCCACCGGGACAGTTCGCCCACAGATACGCAGTATTTT.

The V gene is TRBV6-1, the J gene TRBJ2-7, with TRBD2 identical over 7 bases. The V and J ends lost 6 bases and 7 bases, in that order; junction bases with no gene match: 9. CDR1 and CDR2 from the germline V gene are MNHNS and SASEGT. The CDR3 length is 13 residues. CDR3 protein: CASRRVAGEEQYF. In DNA form, the CDR3 reads TGTGCCAGCAGGAGAGTGGCGGGAGAGGAGCAGTACTTC.

This chain connects TRBV7-2 to TRBJ2-5; 12 nucleotides agree with TRBD2. Germline-derived CDR1 and CDR2 are SGHTA and FQGNSA. V shed 6 bases and J 5 bases; nucleotides not matched to a gene: 4. The length of the CDR3 is 14 residues. The DNA of the CDR3 is TGTGCCAGCAGACCTCTAGCGGGAGGGGAGACCCAGTACTTC. This sequence encodes CASRPLAGGETQYF.

The CDR3 loop reads CASSPGGQGIYNEQFF. The CDR3 DNA follows: TGTGCCAGCAGCCCCGGAGGACAGGGAATCTACAATGAGCAGTTCTTC. The chain uses TRBV5-4 and TRBJ2-1, with 8 nucleotides matching TRBD1. This CDR3 contains 16 residues. Germline values: CDR1 SGHNT, CDR2 YYREEE (reference sequence). V was clipped by 4 bases and J by 3 bases; unmatched bases: 9.

This sequence joins TRBV11-2 and TRBJ2-1, with unresolved D. This CDR3 contains 15 residues. Trimming pared 1 base from V and 0 bases from J, leaving 7 bases between. Germline values: CDR1 SGHAT, CDR2 FQNNGV. CDR3 DNA: TGTGCCAGCAGCTTAGGGCGGCTCTCCTACAATGAGCAGTTCTTC. Amino acid sequence: CASSLGRLSYNEQFF. The entire variable domain, with the rest obtained from reference TRBV11-2 and TRBJ2-1, is as follows: EAGVAQSPRYKIIEKRQSVAFWCNPISGHATLYWYQQILGQGPKLLIQFQNNGVVDDSQLPKDRFSAERLKGVDSTLKIQPAKLEDSAVYLCASSLGRLSYNEQFFGPGTRLTVL.

The chain carries TRBV15 and TRBJ2-2; 10 nucleotides agree with TRBD1. Germline V gives CDR1 LNHNV, CDR2 YYDKDF (reference sequence). J gave up 6 bases and V 3 bases, and 7 bases lay outside the gene matches. CDR3 size: 16 residues. The CDR3 protein is CATSRGDRGRAGELFF. The CDR3 region has the DNA TGTGCCACCAGCAGGGGGGACAGGGGAAGGGCCGGGGAGCTGTTTTTT.

This chain links TRBV28 with TRBJ2-1; a weak D match, TRBD2 (5 bases). This CDR3 contains 13 residues. The V end was cut by 3 bases, the J end by 5 bases, with 8 bases between. The germline V gene encodes CDR1 MDHEN and CDR2 SYDVKM. This CDR3 is CASSLNGNNEQFF. The CDR3 coding sequence is TGTGCCAGCAGTTTGAACGGGAACAATGAGCAGTTCTTC.

The genes are TRBV7-2 and TRBJ1-3; D uncertain. The CDR3 totals 14 residues. Germline V gene data show CDR1 as SGHTA and CDR2 as FQGNSA. Trimming took off 1 base at V and 1 base at J, with 5 bases between the two ends. Here the CDR3 reads CASSLGGSGNTIYF. The DNA of the CDR3 is TGTGCCAGCAGCTTAGGAGGATCTGGAAACACCATATATTTT. The whole variable domain, filled in from reference TRBV7-2 and TRBJ1-3, reads GAGVSQSPSNKVTEKGKDVELRCDPISGHTALYWYRQSLGQGLEFLIYFQGNSAPDKSGLPSDRFSAERTGGSVSTLTIQRTQQEDSAVYLCASSLGGSGNTIYFGEGSWLTVV.

The V and J genes are TRBV6-5 and TRBJ2-7, with TRBD1 identical over 8 bases. V was pared by 5 bases and J by 1 base, with 7 bases of the junction left unmatched. Germline V gives CDR1 MNHEY, CDR2 SVGAGI. The CDR3 has 15 amino acids. CDR3 region: CASSGQGRLSYEQYF. CDR3 nucleotide sequence: TGTGCCAGCAGTGGACAGGGTCGCCTTTCCTACGAGCAGTACTTC.

The J gene is TRBJ1-2, the V gene TRBV5-4, with 7 bases aligning to TRBD1. From germline, CDR1 is SGHNT and CDR2 YYREEE (reference sequence). The CDR3 loop spans 15 amino acids. V gave up 4 bases and J gave up 4 bases; unmatched junction bases: 10. The DNA for the CDR3 is TGTGCCAGCAGCACAACACCGGGACAGATCTATGGCTACACCTTC. Translating it yields CASSTTPGQIYGYTF.

V is TRBV27 and J is TRBJ2-7; D is unresolved. Germline CDR1 MNHEY, CDR2 SMNVEV (reference sequence). V was pared by 0 bases and J by 3 bases, with 9 bases between. The CDR3 length is 14 residues. CDR3 in DNA: TGTGCCAGCAGTTTATCGTTGTCGGGCTACGAGCAGTACTTC. Its translation is CASSLSLSGYEQYF.

This sequence joins TRBV14 and TRBJ1-1; 9 nucleotides align to TRBD1. With V trimmed by 1 base and J by 2 bases, 5 bases remained unmatched. CDR1 is SGHDN and CDR2 is FVKESK in the germline V gene. The CDR3 spans 16 residues. The CDR3 spells CASSQGTGVLNTEAFF. Written as DNA, the CDR3 is TGTGCCAGCAGCCAAGGGACAGGGGTCCTTAACACTGAAGCTTTCTTT.

This chain connects TRBV27 to TRBJ2-3, with 9 positions matching TRBD1. This CDR3 is built from 14 residues. CDR1 is MNHEY, CDR2 SMNVEV, per germline (reference sequence). The J segment lost 4 bases and the V segment lost 6 bases, leaving 5 bases of the junction unmatched. CDR3: CASSTGGRSDTQYF. The CDR3 nucleotides read TGTGCCAGCAGCACAGGGGGCAGATCAGATACGCAGTATTTT.

The gene calls are TRBV14 and TRBJ2-1; possible D gene TRBD2, 6 bases. Germline CDR1 SGHDN, CDR2 FVKESK. The CDR3 spans 16 residues. The V end lost 1 base, the J end lost 8 bases, and 18 bases lay between the germline ends. DNA of the CDR3: TGTGCCAGCAGCCAAGTGGGGGGAGGAGGTTTGGATGAGCAGTTCTTC. Its protein product is CASSQVGGGGLDEQFF.

The rearrangement joins TRBV15 to TRBJ1-5, with 8 bases aligning to TRBD1. Germline V gene sequence: CDR1 LNHNV, CDR2 YYDKDF (reference sequence). The CDR3 is 14 amino acids. V shed 3 bases, J shed 9 bases, and the junction held 7 bases outside the gene matches. The CDR3 DNA follows: TGTGCCACCAGCAGTACAGGGGGTGGGTGGCCCCAGCATTTT. Translated: CATSSTGGGWPQHF.

The chain uses TRBV25-1 and TRBJ1-2, with D perhaps matching TRBD1 (6 bases). V shed 6 bases and J shed 8 bases, with 10 bases lying between them. CDR3 length: 11 residues. The germline V gene has CDR1 MGHDK and CDR2 SYGVNS. The CDR3 is CASSTGLGYTF. The CDR3 DNA reads TGTGCCAGCAGCACAGGGTTGGGCTACACCTTC.

The CDR3 DNA reads as TGCGCCAGCAGCTGGAAGGGGGATACGCAGTATTTT. Encoded protein: CASSWKGDTQYF. V gene TRBV5-1 combines with J gene TRBJ2-3; D is possibly TRBD1 (5 bases). There are 12 residues in the CDR3. The germline V gene has CDR1 SGHRS and CDR2 YFSETQ. V lost 3 bases and J lost 6, with 8 bases in between.

This chain connects TRBV9 to TRBJ2-5; D might be TRBD1 (5 bases). With 3 bases removed from V and 5 bases from J, the gap between germline ends came to 17 bases. Germline V gene data show CDR1 as SGDLS and CDR2 as YYNGEE. This CDR3 comprises 15 residues. CDR3 nucleotides: TGTGCCAGCAGCGCCCATGACAGTCTCAGGGAGACCCAGTACTTC. Its protein product is CASSAHDSLRETQYF. Combining the CDR3 with reference TRBV9 and TRBJ2-5 gives the whole variable domain DSGVTQTPKHLITATGQRVTLRCSPRSGDLSVYWYQQSLDQGLQFLIQYYNGEERAKGNILERFSAQQFPDLHSELNLSSLELGDSALYFCASSAHDSLRETQYFGPGTRLLVL.